This TCR beta chain was found in a study of blood T cell repertoires in COVID-19. How the authors handled the data: Amplifying reference gene primers gave estimates of nucleated cell counts. TCRdb keeps only in-frame clones here, not all; method: immunoSEQ multiplex PCR. V and J calls and clone size are copied from that table; D and trimming were computed from the DNA. The sample holds roughly 4,000 clones, around nine tenths seen once. The sample consisted of peripheral blood. The sequence was collected from a woman aged 70-85 years with active COVID-19.

CDR3 nucleotide sequence: TGTGCCAGCAGTGAAGCGCCGTGGGGAGGGACCGAGCAGTACTTC. It translates to CASSEAPWGGTEQYF. V gene TRBV2 combines with J gene TRBJ2-7; TRBD2 matches at 7 bases. CDR3 size: 15 residues. The ends lost 0 bases at V and 6 bases at J; junction bases unmatched: 8. From germline, CDR1 is SNHLY and CDR2 FYNNEI.